This T cell receptor beta chain appears in the sequencing data of a study of shared clonotypes between healthy human individuals. Here immunoSEQ multiplex PCR was the method, and the copy in TCRdb shows in-frame clones only, minus some. The sample records about 460,000 clones, 70% to 80% being singletons. Free of recent acute infections or vaccinations, the donors were healthy HIV-negative adults. Regarding the study as a whole: Depth of sequencing was expected to influence donor clonotype sharing.

On this clone itself: Antigen unknown.

Trimming cost V 5 bases and J 3 bases, with 14 bases left between them. CDR3 size: 14 residues. CDR1 SGHAT and CDR2 FQNNGV come from the germline V gene. The sample was PBMCs. This chain links TRBV11-2 with TRBJ2-7, with a tentative D call TRBD1 (6 bases). The receptor was derived from a woman aged 40 to 55 in good health. Some clones in this sample may be carry-over from other donors' samples. The CDR3 loop is CASSPLDSLYEQYF. The CDR3 region has the DNA TGTGCCAGCAGCCCACTGGACAGCCTCTACGAGCAGTACTTC.